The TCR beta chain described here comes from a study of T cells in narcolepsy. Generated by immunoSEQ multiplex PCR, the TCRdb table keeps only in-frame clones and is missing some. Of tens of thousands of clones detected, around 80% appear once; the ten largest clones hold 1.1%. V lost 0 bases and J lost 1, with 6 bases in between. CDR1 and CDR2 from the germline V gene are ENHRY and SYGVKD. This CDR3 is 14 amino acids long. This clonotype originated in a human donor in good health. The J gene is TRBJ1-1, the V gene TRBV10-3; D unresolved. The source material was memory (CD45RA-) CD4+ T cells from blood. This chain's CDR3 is CAISESYENTEAFF. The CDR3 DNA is TGTGCCATCAGTGAGTCTTATGAGAACACTGAAGCTTTCTTT.